This T cell receptor (beta chain) originates from a study of shared clonotypes between healthy human individuals (dated by TCRdb to the early 2020s). Some background on the complete study: Three men and two women, aged 18 to 49 years, made up the cohort. For each donor, three plates each were used for CD4 naive and CD4 memory, two plates were used for CD8 naive, and one plate was used for CD8 memory. Each donor's leukapheresis produced roughly between roughly 0.85 and 9 billion PBMCs. To estimate repertoire size and how much clonotype sharing occurs between individuals, the study deeply sequenced the blood TCR repertoires of several healthy adults. Different laboratories and diverse techniques were used to prepare libraries and sequence TCR repertoires, to increase sequencing depth and limit assay-specific biases. Overall study results and their limits: Because the study included only a small number of donors, the genetic and exposure-history diversity represented was limited. Pairwise subsampling led to the expectation that sequencing depth would affect the degree of clonotype sharing among donors. Naive subsets generally had larger estimated clonotype richness than memory subsets. Incomplete sequencing was indicated by rarefaction of sorted-subset datasets, despite the large sequencing depth. Compared with non-shared clonotypes, the clonotypes found in all four sorted-subset donors had higher generation probabilities. Sampling was restricted to blood, and TCR repertoires in tissues likely differ from the TCR repertoires found in blood. When four donors were compared, the shared fraction of clonotypes was 5% to 6.5% for naive CD4, around 3.6% for naive CD8, more than 2% for memory CD4, and under 0.5% for memory CD8.

Donors were healthy HIV-negative adults with no recently reported acute infections or vaccinations. Every donor was a Caucasian adult living in Nashville, Tennessee, USA. CD4+ T cells were enriched by magnetic negative selection, after which naive cells were positively selected on CD45RA and the negative fraction was taken as the memory subset. After blood collection by leukapheresis, PBMCs were isolated using Ficoll-Histopaque density gradient centrifugation and then cryopreserved in the vapor phase of liquid nitrogen. Analytical flow cytometry was used to check the purity and quantity of every magnetically sorted T cell population. Genomic DNA was isolated from each sorted fraction and quantified by UV absorbance on a Nanodrop 2000c. The sample holds a few counts of this clone. The target of this receptor is not known. No per-base quality is available; no much larger clone lies one base away. Using the deep immunoSEQ assay, TCR CDR3 regions were amplified from genomic DNA by multiplex PCR. For each cell subset, the extracted genomic DNA was distributed evenly across all wells of several immunoSEQ 96-well plates, and each plate served as one replicate. For sorted subsets, 200 to 250 ng of genomic DNA, equivalent to around 30,000 T cell genomes, went into each replicate PCR. Purified libraries were measured with a Qubit 3.0 fluorometer, size-checked on a Bioanalyzer 2100, and measured again with the KAPA Library Quantification kit. A separate single-read 150-cycle Illumina NextSeq 550 flow cell was used to sequence each immunoSEQ 96-well plate. The study's processing was this. Because only junctional sequences without quality scores were contained in the immunoSEQ output, filtering matching that applied to full-length reads could not be performed. To assign V/J genes and CDR3, sequences were annotated against IMGT germline references using PyIR, a Python wrapper for IgBLAST v1.9. Reads were filtered out if the reads had weak V/J assignments (E-value above 1e-6), no CDR3, stop codons, out-of-frame junctions, or ambiguous translated residues. A V3J clonotype was defined by an identical inferred V gene, J gene, and CDR3 amino acid sequence. To compute the percentage overlap between repertoires, the number of shared unique clonotypes was divided by the size of the smaller repertoire. RTK rarefaction, the Chao1 estimator, and Recon v2.1 estimates of unobserved clonotypes were used to assess repertoire richness. OLGA was used to compute generation probabilities for all TCRbeta clonotypes that the gDNA method yielded from a handful of donors. The immuneACCESS repertoire file appears here via TCRdb, limited to in-frame rearrangements. These files lack a portion of the clones; in checked studies, under half of the deficit traces to unresolved V genes, and the cause of the others is not known. The DNA was the basis for D and trimming; V, J and clone size are from that table. The sample yields about 670,000 clones; about two thirds were counted once. The ten largest make up approximately 1.8% of the sample.

V lost 4 bases and J lost 2 bases; the stretch between them is 8 bases long. The germline V gene sets CDR1 to SNHLY and CDR2 to FYNNEI. From the cysteine up to the phenylalanine, the CDR3 has a length of 14 residues. The kept DNA is CDR3 alone, 42 bases in frame from the first base. The sequenced sample was memory CD4+ T cells sorted from blood. Explained via the paper, the cell subset or site label denotes: CD45RA-negative fraction. The receptor was isolated from a woman younger than 45 in good health. The rearranged chain carries TRBV2 and TRBJ2-2; TRBD1 is possibly the D segment (6 matching bases). The nucleotide sequence is TGTGCCAGCAGTGGCAGGGGTAACACCGGGGAGCTGTTTTTT. Its product reads: CASSGRGNTGELFF.